A selection of T cell receptor beta chains follows, all from one sample in a study of cytomegalovirus exposure and HLA in healthy donors. Profiled with immunoSEQ multiplex PCR; TCRdb holds only in-frame clones, not every one. The table lists roughly 150,000 clones, approximately 78% of them singletons, with over 1.1% in the top ten. Material for sequencing was PBMCs. All receptors come from a male donor in good health and CMV-seronegative. CDR3s include the opening cysteine and the closing phenylalanine or tryptophan. Fields, in order: V gene, clone size, J gene, D gene, CDR3 DNA, CDR3 protein. D genes are given only for firm matches. The size entry is marked missing in some rows and otherwise reads once, few, many or a size class.

>TRBV6-1|-|TRBJ1-2|-
TGTGCCAGCAGGGTTCGGGGAGCTAACTATGGCTACACCTTC
CASRVRGANYGYTF
>TRBV7-9|-|TRBJ1-5|TRBD1
TGTGCCAGCAGCTATGGACAGGGTAGCAATCAGCCCCAGCATTTT
CASSYGQGSNQPQHF
>TRBV2|few|TRBJ1-2|-
TGTGCCAGCAGGAGGGAGGACTATGGCTACACCTTC
CASRREDYGYTF
>TRBV27|-|TRBJ1-5|-
TGTGCCAGCAGTTCAGGGGTTAGCAATCAGCCCCAGCATTTT
CASSSGVSNQPQHF
>TRBV29-1|-|TRBJ2-1|-
TGCAGCGTTCTCAAGGGGGTCTACAATGAGCAGTTCTTC
CSVLKGVYNEQFF
>TRBV2|-|TRBJ2-7|-
TGTGCCAGCAGTGAAGCGCGTAGGGGCCACTCCTACGAGCAGTACTTC
CASSEARRGHSYEQYF
>TRBV14|-|TRBJ2-7|-
TGTGCCAGCTCCCCAGGGGCCTACGAGCAGTACTTC
CASSPGAYEQYF
>TRBV9|-|TRBJ1-5|-
TGTGCCAGCAGCGCGGGACTCGATCAGCCCCAGCATTTT
CASSAGLDQPQHF
>TRBV7-2|few|TRBJ2-7|TRBD1
TGTGCCAGCAGCTTAGGGACAGGAAACTACGAGCAGTACTTC
CASSLGTGNYEQYF
>TRBV27|-|TRBJ1-5|TRBD1
TGTGCCAGCAGTTCCGGGACAGGAGTCATGAGCAATCAGCCCCAGCATTTT
CASSSGTGVMSNQPQHF
>TRBV5-1|-|TRBJ2-7|-
TGCGCCAGCAGCTTCGGGGGTCTGAGCTCCTACGAGCAGTACTTC
CASSFGGLSSYEQYF
>TRBV5-1|-|TRBJ1-1|-
TGCGCCAGCAGTTGGACAGAGGGTACTGAAGCTTTCTTT
CASSWTEGTEAFF
>TRBV28|-|TRBJ1-6|-
TGTGCCAGCAGTTTAACACCCCCGTTTCAATCACCCCTCCACTTT
CASSLTPPFQSPLHF
>TRBV27|-|TRBJ2-3|TRBD1
TGTGCCAGCAGTTTATCTGGGGACAGGGCAGATACGCAGTATTTT
CASSLSGDRADTQYF
>TRBV28|-|TRBJ2-7|-
TGTGCCAGCAGAAGGGGGTCAGGCTACGAGCAGTACTTC
CASRRGSGYEQYF
>TRBV6-1|-|TRBJ2-1|-
TGTGCCAGCACTCTTGGGCACAATGAGCAGTTCTTC
CASTLGHNEQFF
>TRBV4-1|-|TRBJ1-5|TRBD1
TGCGCCAGCAGCCAAGACCTCGGGACAGAAAGCAATCAGCCCCAGCATTTT
CASSQDLGTESNQPQHF
>TRBV30|few|TRBJ1-2|-
TGTGCCTGGAGTCATCAAGGGGTTGGCTACACCTTC
CAWSHQGVGYTF
>TRBV7-2|-|TRBJ2-3|-
TGTGCCAGCAGCTTATGGGAGAGGGGGATATCGGATACGCAGTATTTT
CASSLWERGISDTQYF
>TRBV28|few|TRBJ2-7|-
TGTGCCAGCCTTGGCGGGGCCATAGGATACGAGCAGTACTTC
CASLGGAIGYEQYF
>TRBV9|-|TRBJ2-3|TRBD2
TGTGCCAGCAGCGTAGAGGGCGGGGGGGCCGGAGATACGCAGTATTTT
CASSVEGGGAGDTQYF
>TRBV7-2|-|TRBJ1-6|TRBD1
TGTGCCAGCAGCGGGACAGGGGGGAATTCACCCCTCCACTTT
CASSGTGGNSPLHF
>TRBV28|-|TRBJ2-7|-
TGTGCCAGCAGTTTATCGGGGGAATCCTACGAGCAGTACTTC
CASSLSGESYEQYF
>TRBV5-1|-|TRBJ1-1|-
TGCGCCAGCAGCTTGGCCTCTAGGAGTTTGAACACTGAAGCTTTCTTT
CASSLASRSLNTEAFF
>TRBV5-1|-|TRBJ2-3|-
TGCGCCAGCAGCTTGTTGATAGACACAGATACGCAGTATTTT
CASSLLIDTDTQYF
>TRBV5-1|-|TRBJ1-4|-
TGCGCCAGCAGCGGAACAGGAGGGGCTAATGAAAAACTGTTTTTT
CASSGTGGANEKLFF
>TRBV18|-|TRBJ1-3|TRBD1
TGTGCCAGCTCACCGCCGGGACAGGGAGATGGAAACACCATATATTTT
CASSPPGQGDGNTIYF
>TRBV15|-|TRBJ2-3|TRBD2
TGTGCCGCCAGCAGAGATCTACTAGCGGGATATTTTAATACGCAGTATTTT
CAASRDLLAGYFNTQYF
>TRBV27|few|TRBJ2-7|TRBD2
TGTGCCAGCAGTTTCGTGGTAGCGGGTGAGCAGTACTTC
CASSFVVAGEQYF